This T cell receptor beta chain was captured in a study of regulatory T cells in long-lasting Graves disease (dated by TCRdb to the early 2020s). Study-level background: In the newly diagnosed Graves' disease group, patients had been taking antithyroid drugs for less than 3 months. Persistent Graves' disease patients were compared with newly diagnosed Graves' disease patients by peripheral blood TCR sequencing and RNA sequencing. The study took place in China and was registered as a clinical trial. A total of approximately 35 samples underwent TCR sequencing: about 13 from persistent and about 20 from newly diagnosed Graves' disease patients. General conclusions and limits of the study: The small sample size was acknowledged by the authors as a limitation that may reduce accuracy. Only the TCR beta chain was sequenced and analyzed. Only peripheral blood was studied, because thyroid tissue, the primary lesion, was inaccessible. Persistent Graves' disease patients showed lower TCR Shannon entropy and fewer highly expanded clones than newly diagnosed patients, suggesting clonal expansion. More public clonotypes were shared among persistent patients (around 3,000) than among newly diagnosed patients (roughly 1,000).

The library was generated by multiplex PCR. Sequencing used an Illumina HiSeq 4000. CDR3 regions were amplified by Arm-PCR with iRepertoire HTBI primers to construct TCR beta libraries. Before sequencing, the PCR products went through gel purification. On the study's bioinformatics: Gene usage analysis of CDR3 amino acid clonotypes relied on the approximately 68 TRBV and 14 TRBJ segments identified across samples. Filtered high-quality paired reads were merged into contigs using COPE and FqMerger. BLAST was used to align contigs to the IMGT TRBV, TRBD and TRBJ reference genes, and CDR3 was defined following IMGT. Highly expanded clones were defined as clonotypes with a frequency above 0.1%. Shannon entropy served as the measure of repertoire diversity, while the Gini coefficient captured V-J evenness. Clonotypes shared by more than one individual were considered public. The public reads were reprocessed in TCRdb via fastp at Q25 and MiXCR, keeping in-frame beta chains. Each entry is one CDR3 protein sequence, shown with its most common DNA and genes. TCRdb, rather than the study authors, made the V and J calls. This sample comprises over 500,000 distinct CDR3 sequences, 15% to 20% of them detected only once. The top ten clones comprise about 17% of the sample.

The sample's time point label, decoded: newly diagnosed GD, antithyroid drugs for less than 3 months. For both TCR sequencing and RNA sequencing, RNA was extracted from PBMCs using TRIzol. Graves' disease was diagnosed according to American Thyroid Association guidelines. Recruitment of patients was carried out at an endocrinology department in Xi'an, China. Each patient gave 7.5 to 10 milliliters of peripheral blood, collected in an EDTA anticoagulant tube. Ficoll Paque Plus density gradient separation was used to isolate PBMCs, and no further T cell sorting was performed. An Agilent 2100 Bioanalyzer and agarose gel were used to assess RNA quality, and a NanoDrop 2000 was used to measure RNA concentration. This clonotype has at least ten counts. Its cognate antigen has yet to be identified. No clone much larger than this one lies a single base away; base qualities are absent. These data also featured in a second study, about T cells in Graves' hyperthyroidism and ophthalmopathy. As described in the second report: Stable Graves' hyperthyroidism was defined as no progression to ophthalmopathy during 18 months of follow-up. Hyperthyroidism patients were newly diagnosed, had a disease duration of under 2 months, and were aged 18 to 65 years. Patients with uncontrolled infections, other autoimmune diseases, pregnancy or lactation were excluded. Diagnoses were established on the basis of clinical symptoms, serum thyroxine and TRAb, thyroid ultrasound, and orbital computed tomography. The first round of RT-PCR for the TCR CDR3 was performed with the HTBI primer set and the Qiagen OneStep RT-PCR kit. Blood samples also contained most of the expanded thyroid clonotypes (frequency above 0.001), which suggests that blood repertoires may reflect thyroid immune responses. Ophthalmopathy was separated from stable hyperthyroidism by a 13 V-J signature model, with just over 85% sensitivity and about 81% specificity obtained in cross-validation and 80%/75% obtained in testing. In validation, the model predicted progression to ophthalmopathy with roughly 70% sensitivity and about 73% specificity, a median of about 6.7 months before onset. A discovery cohort of roughly 100 patients, approximately 45 with Graves' ophthalmopathy and 55 to 60 with stable Graves' hyperthyroidism, was used to find distinguishing TCR V-J signatures. An independent validation cohort of 18 to 20 hyperthyroidism patients and approximately 15 patients who later progressed to ophthalmopathy tested prospective prediction of ophthalmopathy. The 100 or so discovery patients were randomly split 7:3 into training and test sets. In six Graves' hyperthyroidism patients, the study also compared T-cell repertoires from thyroid tissue with T-cell repertoires from blood. Once sampling was done, hyperthyroidism patients were given methimazole at a starting dose of 30 mg daily, whereas ophthalmopathy patients were given high-dose intravenous methylprednisolone. Libraries were constructed in a second round of multiplex PCR, after which size selection and purification were performed. The libraries were sequenced on an Illumina HiSeq2000 using paired-end 100 bp reads. SOAPnuke was used to process the raw data, with reads discarded if the reads contained adapters or uncalled bases, had a mean Phred below 15, or lacked an exact constant-primer or identifier match. High-quality paired reads were merged with COPE v1.2.5, and unique nucleotide sequences were defined as clonotypes. MiTCR v1.1 was used to align the clonotypes against IMGT TRBV, TRBD and TRBJ reference segments. The analysis was restricted to V-J combinations with a frequency above 0.0001, which together covered 99% to 99.2% of the repertoires. The TCS score was defined as F50 (clonal expansion) divided by E x V (chaos), with BLOSUM62-based TCRdist calculated between CDR3 peptides within each V-J. Welch's t-statistics and random forest reduced 500 to 550 V-J features to fewer than 15, which were used in a naive Bayes classifier (R e1071). Sample size was not statistically predetermined, and blinding of investigators to group allocation was not performed. The paper reports TCR Vbeta CDR3 sequencing of roughly 140 peripheral blood samples: over 40 ophthalmopathy, fewer than 80 hyperthyroidism and around 17 progressor patients.

This TCR was sampled from a woman in her twenties or thirties with Graves disease. Donor details come from another sample of the same person, matched by shared clones. Sequencing used peripheral blood mononuclear cells (PBMCs), obtained at new diagnosis, from a patient treated with antithyroid drugs.

The DNA reads as follows: TGTGCCAGCAGCCAAGATTTCGGTGTCACAGATACGCAGTATTTT. Translated, this is CASSQDFGVTDTQYF. The chain is assembled from TRBV3-1 and TRBJ2-3; the D gene remains uncertain. A distance of 9 bases separates the germline ends of V and J, which lose 0 bases and 2 bases respectively. From its cysteine to its phenylalanine, the CDR3 spans 15 amino acids. The retained sequence is limited to the CDR3, 45 bases, with the frame set at the first base. CDR1 and CDR2 are read off the germline V gene (reference sequence) as LGHDT and YNNKEL.